These 4 T cell receptor beta chains share one sample of origin, sequenced in a study of cytomegalovirus exposure and HLA in healthy donors. With 60 Vbeta and 13 Jbeta primers, the PCR was carried out. The table came from immunoSEQ multiplex PCR; TCRdb's copy has only in-frame clones and leaves some out. Of fewer than 200,000 clones in the sample, roughly 80% were seen once. Source material: PBMCs. The receptors originated from a woman between 45 and 60 years old in good health and CMV-seronegative.

V is TRBV6-6 and J is TRBJ1-4, with unresolved D. Trimming pared 2 bases from V and 4 bases from J, leaving 11 bases between. The CDR3 is 15 residues long. Germline CDR1 MNHNY, CDR2 SVGAGI (reference sequence). The CDR3 nucleotides read TGTGCCAGCAGTTACCCGATACAGCTTAATGAAAAACTGTTTTTT. As protein: CASSYPIQLNEKLFF.

The chain links TRBV6-6 to TRBJ2-1; perhaps TRBD1 as D (5 bases). Trimming stripped 0 bases from V and 3 bases from J, with 9 bases between. The CDR3 runs to 15 residues. Germline V gene sequence: CDR1 MNHNY, CDR2 SVGAGI (reference sequence). CDR3 coding DNA: TGTGCCAGCAGTTACTCTTCAGGGTTCTACAATGAGCAGTTCTTC. Translating it yields CASSYSSGFYNEQFF.

This chain uses TRBV5-4 with TRBJ1-2; D might be TRBD1 (5 bases). The CDR3 spans 12 residues. Trimming took off 3 bases at V and 11 bases at J, with 14 bases between the two ends. Germline assignment: CDR1 SGHNT and CDR2 YYREEE (reference sequence). As DNA, the CDR3 is TGTGCCAGCAGCTCCCCCCAGGGTCGGTACACCTTC. Translation gives CASSSPQGRYTF. Full variable domain (rest looked up from reference TRBV5-4 and TRBJ1-2): ETGVTQSPTHLIKTRGQQVTLRCSSQSGHNTVSWYQQALGQGPQFIFQYYREEENGRGNFPPRFSGLQFPNYSSELNVNALELDDSALYLCASSSPQGRYTFGSGTRLTVV.

This clone appeared a few times. J is TRBJ2-2 and V is TRBV28; D is perhaps TRBD1 (7 bases). With 1 base removed from V and 5 bases from J, the gap between germline ends came to 14 bases. Germline lookup yields CDR1 MDHEN and CDR2 SYDVKM. The CDR3 contains 16 residues. The CDR3 DNA reads as TGTGCCAGCAGTTTATTTCAGGCAGGGGGGACCGGGGAGCTGTTTTTT. It specifies CASSLFQAGGTGELFF.